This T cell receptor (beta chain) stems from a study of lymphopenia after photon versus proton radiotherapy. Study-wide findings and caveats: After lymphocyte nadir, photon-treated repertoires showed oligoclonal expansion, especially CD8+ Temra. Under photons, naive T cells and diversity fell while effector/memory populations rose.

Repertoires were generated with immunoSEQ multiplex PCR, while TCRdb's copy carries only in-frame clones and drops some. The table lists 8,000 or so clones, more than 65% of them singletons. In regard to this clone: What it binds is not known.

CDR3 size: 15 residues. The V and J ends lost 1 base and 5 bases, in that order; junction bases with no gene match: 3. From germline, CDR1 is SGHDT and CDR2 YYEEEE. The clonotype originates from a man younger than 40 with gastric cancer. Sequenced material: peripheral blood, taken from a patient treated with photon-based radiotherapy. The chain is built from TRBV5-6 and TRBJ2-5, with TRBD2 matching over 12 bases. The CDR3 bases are TGTGCCAGCAGCTTGAGCCTAGCGGGGGGGGAGACCCAGTACTTC. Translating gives CASSLSLAGGETQYF.